This is a list of T cell receptor beta chains from one sample in a study of regulatory T cells in long-lasting Graves disease. Each CDR3 protein is one row after TCRdb ran MiXCR on the multiplex PCR reads. The profile shows around 500,000 distinct CDR3 sequences, roughly 13% of them singletons. The sample was also linked to a second study, of T cells in Graves' hyperthyroidism and ophthalmopathy.

The sequencing here drew on peripheral blood mononuclear cells (PBMCs), taken at new diagnosis, from a patient treated with antithyroid drugs. The source of these receptors is a young man with Graves disease. The CDR3 runs from the conserved cysteine through the conserved F or W. The order of the fields is clone size, V gene, D gene, J gene, CDR3 protein, CDR3 DNA. A D gene is named only where the DNA matches it firmly. Expanded clones get a size class; other rows say once, few or many, or leave the size out.

>many|TRBV12-3/TRBV12-4|.|TRBJ2-5
CASSLYVGETQYF
TGTGCCAGCAGTTTATACGTAGGGGAGACCCAGTACTTC
>.|TRBV18|TRBD1|TRBJ2-1
CASSPGQTPGYNEQFF
TGTGCCAGCTCCCCGGGACAGACCCCGGGCTACAATGAGCAGTTCTTC
>few|TRBV6-1|.|TRBJ2-7
CASSPGASQLATPYEQYF
TGTGCCAGCAGCCCCGGGGCCAGTCAGCTAGCGACCCCCTACGAGCAGTACTTC
>many|TRBV29-1|TRBD1|TRBJ1-1
CSVTGPSTEAFF
TGCAGCGTGACAGGGCCCAGTACTGAAGCTTTCTTT
>many|TRBV12-3/TRBV12-4|.|TRBJ2-6
CASVLGGANVLTF
TGTGCCAGCGTCCTGGGAGGGGCCAACGTCCTGACTTTC
>many|TRBV11-2|TRBD2|TRBJ2-5
CASSVGLAAGETQYF
TGTGCCAGCAGCGTGGGACTAGCTGCGGGGGAGACCCAGTACTTC
>.|TRBV30|.|TRBJ2-3
CACIHLSARTDTQYF
TGTGCCTGCATACACCTCTCGGCGCGCACAGATACGCAGTATTTT
>.|TRBV18|TRBD2|TRBJ2-7
CASSPLAGVGDEQYF
TGTGCCAGCTCACCTTTAGCGGGAGTAGGCGACGAGCAGTACTTC
>many|TRBV12-3/TRBV12-4|TRBD1|TRBJ1-5
CASSITGGSNQPQHF
TGTGCCAGCAGTATCACAGGGGGCAGCAATCAGCCCCAGCATTTT
>.|TRBV5-1|TRBD2|TRBJ2-7
CASSSGLAGYGYEQYF
TGTGCCAGCAGCTCTGGACTAGCGGGATATGGCTACGAGCAGTACTTC
>many|TRBV6-1|.|TRBJ1-5
CATTDVFLQPQHF
TGTGCCACCACGGATGTCTTCCTTCAGCCCCAGCATTTT
>many|TRBV20-1|.|TRBJ2-3
CSWGTGYTDTQYF
TGCAGCTGGGGGACTGGCTACACAGATACGCAGTATTTT
>many|TRBV30|.|TRBJ2-1
CAWSVSGRGYNEQFF
TGTGCCTGGAGTGTAAGTGGTAGGGGGTACAATGAGCAGTTCTTC
>many|TRBV12-3/TRBV12-4|TRBD1|TRBJ1-1
CASSATGGRKAEAFF
TGTGCCAGCAGTGCAACAGGGGGCAGGAAGGCTGAAGCTTTCTTT
>many|TRBV29-1|.|TRBJ2-3
CSVGRARGTDTQYF
TGCAGCGTGGGGCGGGCGCGTGGAACAGATACGCAGTATTTT
>.|TRBV29-1|TRBD1|TRBJ2-3
CSVEFLGQGTDTQYF
TGCAGCGTTGAATTCTTAGGACAGGGCACAGATACGCAGTATTTT
>many|TRBV29-1|.|TRBJ1-2
CSVSYTGSSYTF
TGCAGCGTATCTTACACAGGTTCGAGCTACACCTTC
>.|TRBV20-1|TRBD2|TRBJ2-1
CSATPVTRLAPSYNEQFF
TGCAGTGCTACTCCCGTAACAAGACTAGCGCCATCCTACAATGAGCAGTTCTTC
>.|TRBV27|.|TRBJ2-5
CASSSEGLSQETQYF
TGTGCCAGCAGTTCGGAAGGGTTATCCCAAGAGACCCAGTACTTC
>many|TRBV11-2|.|TRBJ2-1
CASSNPFDRYNEQFF
TGTGCCAGCAGCAATCCCTTTGACAGGTACAATGAGCAGTTCTTC
>.|TRBV6-5|.|TRBJ1-3
CASSYSTRDGNTIYF
TGTGCCAGCAGTTACTCGACTAGGGACGGAAACACCATATATTTT
>few|TRBV5-1|TRBD1|TRBJ1-2
CASSLAGQGASGYTF
TGCGCCAGCAGCTTGGCCGGTCAGGGGGCCAGTGGCTACACCTTC
>.|TRBV2|.|TRBJ1-2
CATPRSVYGYTF
TGTGCCACCCCGAGAAGCGTCTATGGCTACACCTTC
>many|TRBV6-1|TRBD1|TRBJ1-6
CASRSGTGGSPLHF
TGTGCCAGCAGGTCCGGGACAGGAGGTTCACCCCTCCACTTT
>few|TRBV19|.|TRBJ1-5
CASSIPGPYQPQHF
TGTGCCAGTAGTATCCCCGGGCCCTATCAGCCCCAGCATTTT
>many|TRBV20-1|TRBD1|TRBJ2-3
CSALRQGANFIPDTQYF
TGCAGTGCCCTAAGACAGGGGGCGAATTTTATCCCAGATACGCAGTATTTT
>few|TRBV7-6|TRBD1|TRBJ2-5
CASSRGRGTGGETQYF
TGTGCCAGCAGCCGGGGAAGGGGGACAGGGGGAGAGACCCAGTACTTC
>.|TRBV20-1|.|TRBJ2-3
CSARDLRVSQDTQYF
TGCAGTGCTAGAGATCTTCGGGTATCACAAGATACGCAGTATTTT
>.|TRBV5-6|TRBD1|TRBJ2-1
CASSPNHRGRMSSYNEQFF
TGTGCCAGCAGCCCGAACCACAGGGGTCGAATGAGCTCCTACAATGAGCAGTTCTTC
>many|TRBV29-1|.|TRBJ2-7
CSVWDGEYEQYF
TGCAGCGTGTGGGACGGAGAATACGAGCAGTACTTC
>many|TRBV18|.|TRBJ1-5
CASSPVSPDQPQHF
TGTGCCAGCTCACCAGTCAGCCCCGATCAGCCCCAGCATTTT
>few|TRBV29-1|TRBD2|TRBJ2-3
CSVELSGRGTDTQYF
TGCAGCGTTGAACTTAGCGGGAGGGGGACGGATACGCAGTATTTT
>.|TRBV3-1|TRBD2|TRBJ2-2
CASSQGTAGTGELFF
TGTGCCAGCAGCCAAGGAACAGCGGGAACGGGGGAGCTGTTTTTT
>many|TRBV6-2/TRBV6-3|.|TRBJ1-1
CASGEMNTEAFF
TGTGCCAGCGGGGAAATGAACACTGAAGCTTTCTTT
>many|TRBV12-3/TRBV12-4|.|TRBJ2-2
CASSSDSWTGELFF
TGTGCCAGCAGCTCGGACAGCTGGACCGGGGAGCTGTTTTTT
>many|TRBV30|.|TRBJ2-3
CAWSRVTDTQYF
TGTGCCTGGAGCCGGGTCACAGATACGCAGTATTTT
>many|TRBV7-8|TRBD2|TRBJ2-2
CASSLAQLAGPGELFF
TGTGCCAGCAGCTTAGCCCAGCTAGCGGGACCCGGGGAGCTGTTTTTT
>.|TRBV5-1|.|TRBJ2-2
CASSPDIGELFF
TGCGCCAGCAGCCCTGACATCGGGGAGCTGTTTTTT
>.|TRBV20-1|.|TRBJ2-2
CSATGTLNTGELFF
TGCAGTGCTACTGGGACCTTGAACACCGGGGAGCTGTTTTTT
>.|TRBV9|TRBD1|TRBJ2-7
CASSVGTGGSYEQYF
TGTGCCAGCAGCGTAGGGACAGGGGGGTCCTACGAGCAGTACTTC
>many|TRBV3-1|.|TRBJ2-7
CASSQSDRQSYEQYF
TGTGCCAGCAGCCAGTCGGACAGACAAAGCTACGAGCAGTACTTC
>many|TRBV5-1|.|TRBJ2-5
CASSWGEETQYF
TGCGCCAGCAGCTGGGGTGAGGAGACCCAGTACTTC
>many|TRBV2|.|TRBJ2-7
CASSWVPYEQYF
TGTGCCAGCAGTTGGGTTCCCTACGAGCAGTACTTC